The present TCR beta chain was sequenced within a study of blood T cell repertoires in COVID-19. Across the whole study: COVID-19 samples collected from the United States, Italy and Spain covered acute and convalescent phases. Sources were T cells, B-cell-depleted T cells, or PBMCs; the material itself was cDNA or gDNA.

Study processing details: Estimation of nucleated cell counts was performed using reference gene primer amplification. Only in-frame clones appear in the TCRdb table, and some are missing; sequencing was by immunoSEQ multiplex PCR. Clonal size and the V and J genes are those of that table, whereas D and trimming came from the DNA. There are around 210,000 clones in the sample; approximately 87% occur only once, and 0.65% to 0.95% lies in the top ten. V lost 5 bases and J 5 bases, leaving 21 bases between the germline ends. This CDR3 contains 17 residues. Germline-derived CDR1 and CDR2 are SGHTA and FQGTGA.

The specimen was peripheral blood. The receptor's source is a woman in her sixties or seventies with acute or convalescent COVID-19. This sequence joins TRBV7-3 and TRBJ2-2; TRBD1 is a possible D gene (5 bases). DNA of the CDR3: TGTGCCAGCAGCGCCGAAGGGTGGAAGGGGCGGACCGGGGAGCTGTTTTTT. Its translation is CASSAEGWKGRTGELFF.